This T cell receptor (beta chain) originates from a study of T cell repertoires in cytomegalovirus infection. Study context: Public TCR beta signatures indicated both CMV infection and matching HLA type. Notes on the study in general: Carriage of CMV together with the relevant HLA was identifiable through cumulative public TCR beta family frequency. The ex vivo response was dominated by HLA-C-restricted CMV-specific TCR beta clonotypes.

In its sample, this clonotype was seen many times. What it binds is unknown. Germline CDR1 and CDR2: SGHTA and FQGNSA. The CDR3 covers 15 residues. V was pared by 1 base and J by 6 bases, with 5 bases of the junction left unmatched. MiXCR, applied by TCRdb to the reads, yields one record per CDR3 protein. The sample includes roughly 310,000 distinct CDR3 sequences, under 35% seen only once; the top ten take approximately 20%. The source is a human donor in good health (CMV status not recorded). Some clones in this sample may be carry-over from other donors' samples. This sequence joins TRBV7-2 and TRBJ1-5; 8 positions agree with TRBD1. The specimen comprised cultured PBMCs, sampled from culture after CMV antigen stimulation. The CDR3 nucleotides read TGTGCCAGCAGCTTAGATCAGGGGGCCGGTCAGCCCCAGCATTTT. Encoded protein: CASSLDQGAGQPQHF.